The 19 T cell receptor beta chains presented below share a single source sample, sequenced in a study of T cell repertoires in cytomegalovirus infection. TCRdb processed the reads anew with MiXCR; each CDR3 protein has one entry. The data show about 740,000 distinct CDR3 sequences, 35% to 40% seen once. Sample: PBMCs. The receptors come from a human donor in good health (CMV status not recorded). Some clones in this sample may be carry-over from other donors' samples.

The gene calls are TRBV28 and TRBJ1-1; D gene uncertain. Trimming shortened V by 6 bases and J by 4 bases, and 9 bases separated the two germline ends. The CDR3 spans 12 residues. The V gene's germline CDR1 is MDHEN and CDR2 SYDVKM. The chain's CDR3 is CASSGGLTEAFF. DNA of the CDR3: TGTGCCAGCAGCGGCGGTCTCACTGAAGCTTTCTTT.

This clonotype appeared many times. The V call is TRBV7-6, the J call TRBJ1-4; D is ambiguous. The length of the CDR3 is 16 residues. Per germline, CDR1 SGHVS and CDR2 FNYEAQ. Trimming cost V 5 bases and J 8 bases, with 21 bases left between them. CDR3 residues: CASSTNPTGAMEKLFF. The CDR3 DNA reads as TGTGCCAGCAGCACCAACCCGACTGGAGCCATGGAAAAACTGTTTTTT.

The rearrangement links TRBV5-1 to TRBJ1-1; 9 bases are a match to TRBD1. The CDR3 has 14 residues. Germline-derived CDR1 and CDR2 are SGHRS and YFSETQ. J gave up 4 bases and V 6 bases, and 7 bases lay outside the gene matches. For the CDR3, the DNA is TGCGCCAGCACTGCCGGGACAGGGTTCACTGAAGCTTTCTTT. Amino acids: CASTAGTGFTEAFF.

This clonotype has only a few counts. This chain joins TRBV6-6 and TRBJ2-2; D possibly corresponds to TRBD1 (6 bases). The V end lost 0 bases, the J end lost 6 bases, and 11 bases lay between the germline ends. Germline V gives CDR1 MNHNY, CDR2 SVGAGI (reference sequence). There are 15 residues in the CDR3. For the CDR3, the DNA is TGTGCCAGCAGTTACTCGATCGAGGGGGCCGGGGAGCTGTTTTTT. It specifies CASSYSIEGAGELFF.

V and J are TRBV7-9 and TRBJ1-1, with D maybe TRBD1 (5 bases). This CDR3 region has 16 residues. V shed 5 bases and J shed 4 bases, with 20 bases lying between them. Germline CDR1 SEHNR, CDR2 FQNEAQ (reference sequence). The CDR3 nucleotides are TGTGCCAGCAGCCACCTAAGAGTAGGGGATATCACTGAAGCTTTCTTT. It encodes CASSHLRVGDITEAFF.

The chain joins TRBV6-2 or TRBV6-3 to TRBJ2-6; 7 bases agree with TRBD1. Losses at the gene ends were 4 bases for V and 0 bases for J; bases not matched to a gene: 18. This CDR3 has 21 residues. Germline assignment: CDR1 MNHEY and CDR2 SVGEGT. The DNA for the CDR3 is TGTGCCAGCAGTTCCCGTAAGGGGGCTGGTCGCTCCCTCTCTGGGGCCAACGTCCTGACTTTC. It codes for CASSSRKGAGRSLSGANVLTF.

This clonotype was picked up many times. This chain's CDR3 is CASSLNRKLAGPDNEQFF. Here the CDR3 DNA reads TGTGCCAGCAGCCTCAATCGCAAACTAGCGGGACCTGACAATGAGCAGTTCTTC. V and J are TRBV7-2 and TRBJ2-1, with 10 bases matching TRBD2. J lost 5 bases, V lost 5 bases, and 15 bases had no gene match. This CDR3 region has 18 residues. Germline lookup yields CDR1 SGHTA and CDR2 FQGNSA.

The chain recombines TRBV19 with TRBJ1-2; TRBD1 matches 8 bases. This CDR3 spans 13 amino acids. J lost 6 bases, V lost 6 bases, and 6 bases had no gene match. CDR1 is LNHDA, CDR2 SQIVND, per germline (reference sequence). The CDR3 protein is CASSDLTGDGYTF. The CDR3 coding sequence is TGTGCCAGTAGCGACCTGACAGGGGATGGCTACACCTTC.

The J gene is TRBJ2-4, the V gene TRBV6-6; 12 bases are shared with TRBD2. Losses at the gene ends were 4 bases for V and 5 bases for J; bases not matched to a gene: 3. The CDR3 runs to 15 residues. Per germline, CDR1 MNHNY and CDR2 SVGAGI (reference sequence). CDR3 nucleotide sequence: TGTGCCAGCAGTTGGACTAGCGGGAAAGAAAACATTCAGTACTTC. Its translation: CASSWTSGKENIQYF.

This clonotype was seen a few times. The genes are TRBV6-1 and TRBJ2-3, with a possible D match to TRBD2 (6 bases). V was pared by 0 bases and J by 10 bases, with 14 bases between. The germline V gene encodes CDR1 MNHNS and CDR2 SASEGT. The CDR3 sequence is 14 residues long. The CDR3 nucleotides are TGTGCCAGCAGTGAAGCGGTTTACGGAGGGCCGCAGTATTTT. Translated: CASSEAVYGGPQYF.

The DNA of the CDR3 is TGTGCCAGCAGTGTGGATGAGCAGTTCTTC. This translates into CASSVDEQFF. The chain recombines TRBV2 with TRBJ2-1; no reliable D call. Germline V gene lookup returns CDR1 SNHLY and CDR2 FYNNEI. Trimming stripped 4 bases from V and 8 bases from J, with 3 bases between. The CDR3 has 10 amino acids.

V gene TRBV18 combines with J gene TRBJ2-5, with TRBD1 matching 11 bases. Germline loops: CDR1 KGHSH, CDR2 LQKENI. The length of the CDR3 is 16 residues. Losses at the gene ends were 1 base for V and 4 bases for J; bases not matched to a gene: 5. The DNA for the CDR3 is TGTGCCAGCTCACCACTCGGGACAGGGGGATTAGAGACCCAGTACTTC. This encodes CASSPLGTGGLETQYF.

The chain joins TRBV4-2 to TRBJ2-5; TRBD2 aligns across 10 bases. In germline, CDR1 is LGHNA, CDR2 YNFKEQ. V trimming: 0 bases; J trimming: 5 bases; junction bases outside the gene matches: 12. The CDR3 contains 18 residues. The CDR3 spells CASSQEEGLAGEWETQYF. The CDR3 nucleotides read TGTGCCAGCAGCCAAGAGGAGGGCCTAGCGGGAGAGTGGGAGACCCAGTACTTC.

As regards this clonotype: A read error is possible here, since a much larger clone lies one base away. The CDR3: CASSLGALGELFF. CDR3 in DNA: TGTGCCAGCAGCTTGGGGGCTCTGGGGGAGCTGTTTTTT. V gene TRBV7-2 combines with J gene TRBJ2-2; possible D gene TRBD1, 6 bases. The CDR3 is 13 residues long. The germline CDR1 and CDR2 sequences are SGHTA and FQGNSA. Trimming removed 3 bases at V and 8 bases at J, with 10 bases between.

Many counts were recorded for this clonotype. The chain has TRBV28 and TRBJ1-6, with 11 bases fitting TRBD1. The CDR3 has 18 amino acids. CDR1 is MDHEN and CDR2 is SYDVKM in the germline V gene. Losses at the gene ends were 5 bases for V and 1 base for J; bases not matched to a gene: 7. The CDR3 coding sequence is TGTGCCAGCAGTCCCGGGACAGGGGGTTGGTCCTATAATTCACCCCTCCACTTT. Residues: CASSPGTGGWSYNSPLHF.

The rearrangement joins TRBV6-5 to TRBJ1-1; 7 nucleotides line up with TRBD1. The CDR3 has 15 amino acids. V was clipped by 4 bases and J by 2 bases; unmatched bases: 7. Per the germline V gene, CDR1 is MNHEY and CDR2 is SVGAGI. The CDR3 DNA reads as TGTGCCAGCAGTTTACAGGGGAGGGGAAACACTGAAGCTTTCTTT. Its protein product is CASSLQGRGNTEAFF.

This clonotype came up once. The germline gene is not matched at one end of the junction; a read error may be the cause. The V call is TRBV2, the J call TRBJ2-5, with 8 bases matching TRBD1. In germline, CDR1 is SNHLY, CDR2 FYNNEI. This CDR3 has 13 amino acids. The CDR3 coding sequence is TGTGCCGGCAGTAATCCGGGGACAGGGACCCAGTACTTC. Its protein product is CAGSNPGTGTQYF.

This clonotype was counted only a few times. The chain uses TRBV20-1 and TRBJ2-5, with a weak D call TRBD2 (5 bases). Trimming cost V 3 bases and J 5 bases, with 13 bases left between them. Germline V gene sequence: CDR1 DFQATT, CDR2 SNEGSKA (reference sequence). This CDR3 has 13 residues. The CDR3 here is CSARRTGMETQYF. The CDR3 DNA follows: TGCAGTGCTAGGAGGACGGGAATGGAGACCCAGTACTTC.

V is TRBV7-8 and J is TRBJ1-1, with a possible D match to TRBD1 (6 bases). The germline V gene has CDR1 SGHVS and CDR2 FQNEAQ. Trimming pared 5 bases from V and 8 bases from J, leaving 12 bases between. The CDR3 spans 12 residues. The CDR3 DNA is TGTGCCAGCAGCAAGGACAGTATCGAAGCTTTCTTT. Translation: CASSKDSIEAFF.